The entry below describes one T cell receptor (beta chain). This entry comes from a study of early T cells in non-severe SARS-CoV-2 infection. TCRdb reprocessed the 5' RACE reads via MiXCR and lists one record per CDR3 protein. The sample has 35,000 to 50,000 distinct CDR3 sequences; about a quarter are singletons. The receptor's source is an adult who was a healthcare worker with PCR-confirmed SARS-CoV-2 infection or an uninfected control (not recorded which). Material: whole blood, obtained at baseline.

The CDR3 nucleotides read TGCAGCGTTGAAGACCCCGACAGGGAACTCCCCTACGAGCAGTACTTC. Translated, it gives CSVEDPDRELPYEQYF. The V and J genes are TRBV29-1 and TRBJ2-7, with 7 bases fitting TRBD1. In germline, CDR1 is SQVTM, CDR2 ANQGSEA. This CDR3 has 16 residues. V gave up 0 bases and J gave up 2 bases; unmatched junction bases: 10.